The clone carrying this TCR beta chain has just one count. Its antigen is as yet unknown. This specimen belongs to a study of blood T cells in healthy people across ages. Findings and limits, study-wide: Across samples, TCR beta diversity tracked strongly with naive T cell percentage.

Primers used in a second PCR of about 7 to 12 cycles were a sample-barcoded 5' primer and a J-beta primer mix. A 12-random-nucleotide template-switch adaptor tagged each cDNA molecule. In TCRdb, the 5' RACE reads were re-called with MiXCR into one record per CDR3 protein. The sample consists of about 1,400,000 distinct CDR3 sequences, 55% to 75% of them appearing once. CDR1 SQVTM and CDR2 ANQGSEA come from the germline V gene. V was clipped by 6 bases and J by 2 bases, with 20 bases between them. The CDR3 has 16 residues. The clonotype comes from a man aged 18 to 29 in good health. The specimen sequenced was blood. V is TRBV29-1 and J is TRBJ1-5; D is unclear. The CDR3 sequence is CSVLVEGVGGNQPQHF. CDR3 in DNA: TGCAGCGTCCTCGTGGAGGGTGTCGGAGGCAATCAGCCCCAGCATTTT.